This T cell receptor (beta chain) was recovered during a study of technical replicates of blood from several donors. Germline CDR1 is SGHDT and CDR2 is YYEEEE. Trimming took off 1 base at V and 8 bases at J, with 6 bases between the two ends. The length of the CDR3 is 12 residues. TCRdb's table, derived via immunoSEQ multiplex PCR, lists solely in-frame clones and lacks some. The table lists 70,000 to 75,000 clones, more than 85% of them singletons. This receptor was identified in a human donor in good health. The V and J genes are TRBV5-6 and TRBJ2-2, with TRBD1 as a possible D gene (5 bases). Sequenced material: T cells isolated from PBMCs. CDR3 coding DNA: TGTGCCAGCAGCTTGAGACAGGGGGAGCTGTTTTTT. It is translated as CASSLRQGELFF.